The 4 T cell receptor beta chains below come from one sample, sequenced in a study of blood T cell repertoires in COVID-19 (dated by TCRdb to about 2020). Preparation of the library involved the immunoSEQ multiplex PCR assay. TCRdb limited this immuneACCESS table to in-frame rearrangements with V and J called. A share of clones is missing; checked studies link under half to unresolved V genes, and the rest is unexplained. The sample table records over 200,000 clones; 80% to 90% of these occur just once. Of the sample, approximately 6% is held by the ten largest clones. Sequenced material: peripheral blood. These receptors were taken from an elderly man with acute or convalescent COVID-19.

This chain uses TRBV7-6 with TRBJ2-5; TRBD1 matches 9 bases. The CDR3 loop spans 20 amino acids. CDR1 is SGHVS, CDR2 FNYEAQ, per germline. V shed 0 bases and J 4 bases; nucleotides not matched to a gene: 18. This chain's CDR3 is CASSLALRGFGQGTRETQYF. In DNA, the CDR3 is TGTGCCAGCAGCTTAGCGCTAAGGGGGTTCGGACAGGGGACGAGAGAGACCCAGTACTTC.

The rearrangement uses TRBV7-2 and TRBJ1-1; maybe TRBD1 (5 bases). Trimming shortened V by 5 bases and J by 4 bases, and 14 bases separated the two germline ends. CDR3 length equals 14 residues. In germline, CDR1 is SGHTA, CDR2 FQGNSA. The CDR3 DNA reads TGTGCCAGCAGCCTGCAGGGCGAGATCACTGAAGCTTTCTTT. Its translation is CASSLQGEITEAFF.

The chain recombines TRBV7-2 with TRBJ2-2; no clear D. CDR1 is SGHTA and CDR2 is FQGNSA in the germline V gene. The CDR3 is made up of 15 amino acids. V was clipped by 0 bases and J by 4 bases, with 9 bases between them. CDR3 amino acids: CASSLANSPTGELFF. The DNA of the CDR3 is TGTGCCAGCAGCTTAGCGAATAGCCCCACCGGGGAGCTGTTTTTT.

This CDR3 is CASSRTGEGYTF. DNA for the CDR3: TGTGCCAGCAGCCGAACAGGGGAGGGCTACACCTTC. The chain joins TRBV3-1 (or the pseudogene TRBV3-2) to TRBJ1-2; 7 nucleotides agree with TRBD1. The CDR3 runs 12 residues. CDR1 and CDR2 from the germline V gene are LGHDT and YNNKEL (reference sequence). V shed 4 bases, J shed 8 bases, and the junction held 4 bases outside the gene matches.